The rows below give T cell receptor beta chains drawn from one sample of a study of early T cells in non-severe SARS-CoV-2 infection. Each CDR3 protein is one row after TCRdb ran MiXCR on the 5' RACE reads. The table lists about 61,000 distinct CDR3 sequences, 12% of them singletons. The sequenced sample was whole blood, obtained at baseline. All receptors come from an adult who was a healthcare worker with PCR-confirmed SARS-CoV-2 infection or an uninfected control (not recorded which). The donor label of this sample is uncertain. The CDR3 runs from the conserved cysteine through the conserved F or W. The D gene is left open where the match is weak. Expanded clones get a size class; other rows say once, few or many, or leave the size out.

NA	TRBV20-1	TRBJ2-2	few	TGCAGTGCTCAGGACGCAGGGCGGAGCACCGGGGAGCTGTTTTTT	CSAQDAGRSTGELFF
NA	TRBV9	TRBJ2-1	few	TGTGCCAGCAGCGTAGGACACGAAAATGAGCAGTTCTTC	CASSVGHENEQFF
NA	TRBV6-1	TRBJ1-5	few	TGTGCCAGCAGTGTTCTGGGGGCTCAGCCCCAGCATTTT	CASSVLGAQPQHF
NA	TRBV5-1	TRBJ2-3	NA	TGCGCCAGCAGCGTGACTAGGGGCGCAGATACGCAGTATTTT	CASSVTRGADTQYF
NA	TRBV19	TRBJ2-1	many	TGTGCCAGTAGTATAGGTCGGGGCATCGGTGAGCAGTTCTTC	CASSIGRGIGEQFF
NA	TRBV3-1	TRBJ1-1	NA	TGTGCCAGCAGCCAAGTCCGCGGTCAGGGGAGCACTGAAGTTTTCTTT	CASSQVRGQGSTEVFF
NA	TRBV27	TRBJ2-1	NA	TGTGCCAGCAGTTGGAGTCTAGATGGCTCCTACAATGAGCAGTTCTTC	CASSWSLDGSYNEQFF
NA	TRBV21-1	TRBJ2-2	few	TGTGCCAGCAGCAAAAAGGGGCGTAGGAACACCGGGGAGCTGTTTTTT	CASSKKGRRNTGELFF
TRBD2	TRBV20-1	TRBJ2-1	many	TGCAGTGCTAGAGTCAGAAGCGGGGGGGCGGTTACCTACAATGAGCAGTTCTTC	CSARVRSGGAVTYNEQFF
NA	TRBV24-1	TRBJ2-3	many	TGTGCCACCAGTGATTTGCAAGGTTCGAGCGGACGCACAGATACGCAGTATTTT	CATSDLQGSSGRTDTQYF
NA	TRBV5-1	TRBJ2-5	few	TGCGCCAGCAGCTTCCTACAGACCCAACAAGAGACCCAGTACTTC	CASSFLQTQQETQYF
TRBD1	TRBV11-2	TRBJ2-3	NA	TGTGCCAACAGCTTAGCACAGGGGGCTGACACAGATACGCAGTATTTT	CANSLAQGADTDTQYF
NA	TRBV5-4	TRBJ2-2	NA	TGTGCCAGCAGCTTAGACCCGGGACGCACGAACACCGGGGAGCTGTTTTTT	CASSLDPGRTNTGELFF
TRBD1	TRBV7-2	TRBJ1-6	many	TGTGCCAGCAGCCAGGGGGTCCGACCGAATTCACCCCTCCACTTT	CASSQGVRPNSPLHF
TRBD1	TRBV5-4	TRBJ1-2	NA	TGTGCCAGCAGCCCGGGGGGACAGGGGTCAGATGGCTACACCTTC	CASSPGGQGSDGYTF
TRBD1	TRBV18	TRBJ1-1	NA	TGTGCCAGCTTACAGGGGGTGGACACTGAAGCTTTCTTT	CASLQGVDTEAFF
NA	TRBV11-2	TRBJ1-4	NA	TGTGCCAGCAGCCCCGGCAGGGGCTCTGATGAAAAACTGTTTTTT	CASSPGRGSDEKLFF
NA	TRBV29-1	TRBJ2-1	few	TGCAGCGTTGATTCAAGGGTCGAGCAGTTCTTC	CSVDSRVEQFF
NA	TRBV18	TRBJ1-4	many	TGTGCCAGCTCACCAGGGATCGCTAATGAAAAACTGTTTTTT	CASSPGIANEKLFF
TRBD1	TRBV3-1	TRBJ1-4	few	TGTGCCAGCAGCCAAGGGGGATGGGACAGGGCCCTTTATGAAAAACTGTTTTTT	CASSQGGWDRALYEKLFF
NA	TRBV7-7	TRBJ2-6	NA	TGTGCCAGCACCACGCACAGGGATTACTCTGGGGCCAACGTCCTGACTTTC	CASTTHRDYSGANVLTF
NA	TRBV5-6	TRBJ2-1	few	TGTGCCAGCAGCTTGGGGACTGCCCCCGAGCAGTTCTTC	CASSLGTAPEQFF
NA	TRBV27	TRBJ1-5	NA	TGTGCCAGCAGTTCGCTTGGGACGAAAGCTTTAAATCAGCCCCAGCATTTT	CASSSLGTKALNQPQHF
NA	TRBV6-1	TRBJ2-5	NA	TGTGCCAGCAGTGCCCCGCTAGGGACCCAGTACTTC	CASSAPLGTQYF
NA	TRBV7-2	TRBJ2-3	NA	TGTGCCAGCAGCCGTTTTATAGATACGCAGTATTTT	CASSRFIDTQYF
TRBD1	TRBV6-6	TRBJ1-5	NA	TGTGCCACCCGAAACAGACAGGGCGGTCAGCCCCAGCATTTT	CATRNRQGGQPQHF
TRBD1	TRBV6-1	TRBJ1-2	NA	TGTACCGCGGACAGGGTGTATGGCTACACCTTC	CTADRVYGYTF
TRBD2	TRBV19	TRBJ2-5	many	TGTGCCAGCGGTAGCGGGGGGGCTTTAGAGACCCAGTACTTC	CASGSGGALETQYF
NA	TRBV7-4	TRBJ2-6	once	TGTGCCAGCAGCCCCCACGGGGCGACTGGGGCCAACGTCCTGACTTTC	CASSPHGATGANVLTF
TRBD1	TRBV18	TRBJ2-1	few	TGTGCCAGCTCACTAGGACAGGGGGCCTACAATGAGCAGTTCTTC	CASSLGQGAYNEQFF
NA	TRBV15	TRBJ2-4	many	TGTGCCACCAGCAGAGACAGGCCAACCAAAAACATTCAGTACTTC	CATSRDRPTKNIQYF
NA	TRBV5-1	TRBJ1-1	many	TGCGCCAGCAGCTCAATTCCGGGACAGAACACTGAAGCTTTCTTT	CASSSIPGQNTEAFF
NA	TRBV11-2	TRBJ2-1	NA	TGTGCCAGCAGCCCTTTAGGGACATTGACCACCAATGAGCAGTTCTTC	CASSPLGTLTTNEQFF
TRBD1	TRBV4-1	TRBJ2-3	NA	TGCGCCAGCAGCCAAAAAGCCTATCCGGGACAGGGGCCTTCTAGCACAGATACGCAGTATTTT	CASSQKAYPGQGPSSTDTQYF
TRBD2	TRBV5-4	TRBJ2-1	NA	TGTGCCAGCAGCTCCGGCTTCGGGGGGGCTAGGTATGAGCAGTTCTTC	CASSSGFGGARYEQFF
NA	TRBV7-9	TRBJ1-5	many	TGTGCCAGCAGCTACGGGAACAGCAATCAGCCCCAGCATTTT	CASSYGNSNQPQHF
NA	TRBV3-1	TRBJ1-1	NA	TGTGCCAGCAGCCGAACTTCCCAGGGGAACACTGAAGCTTTCTTT	CASSRTSQGNTEAFF
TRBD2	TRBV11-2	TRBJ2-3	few	TGTGCCAGCAGCCCCGGGCTAGCGGGGGGCCGTGATACGCAGTATTTT	CASSPGLAGGRDTQYF
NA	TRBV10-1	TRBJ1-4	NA	TGCGCCAGCAGTTCCGGGACTGCTAAGGAAAAACTGTTTTTT	CASSSGTAKEKLFF
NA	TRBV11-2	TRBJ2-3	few	TGTGCCAGCAGCCCCGCCCGGGGACTCCCTAGCACAGATACGCAGTATTTT	CASSPARGLPSTDTQYF
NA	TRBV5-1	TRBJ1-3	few	TGCGCCAGCAGCTTCGACGGAAACACCATATATTTT	CASSFDGNTIYF
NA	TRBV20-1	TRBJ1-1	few	TGCAGTGCTAGCTCGGGACACCCGGTGAACACTGAAGCTTTCTTT	CSASSGHPVNTEAFF
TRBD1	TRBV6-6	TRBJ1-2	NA	TGTGCCAGCAGTCCCATGACAGGGAGAAGCTATGGCTACACCTTC	CASSPMTGRSYGYTF
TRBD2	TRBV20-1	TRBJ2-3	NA	TGCAGTGCTAGAGTTCCCCTAGCGGGGCCAGATACGCAGTATTTT	CSARVPLAGPDTQYF
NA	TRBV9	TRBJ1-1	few	TGTGCCAGCAGCGTACACCGAAACACTGAAGCTTTCTTT	CASSVHRNTEAFF
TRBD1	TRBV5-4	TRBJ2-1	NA	TGTGCCAGCAGCTTGGCCCGTGGGACAGGGACCTACAATGAGCAGTTCTTC	CASSLARGTGTYNEQFF
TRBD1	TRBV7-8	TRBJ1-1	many	TGTGCCAGCAGCTCGGACAGGGGTGTTGAAGCTTTCTTT	CASSSDRGVEAFF
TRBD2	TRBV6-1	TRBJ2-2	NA	TGTGCCAGCAGTGTCCGGGACTACCTCACCGGGGAGCTGTTTTTT	CASSVRDYLTGELFF
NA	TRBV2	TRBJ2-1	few	TGTGCCAGTGGGGGAGGCCACAATGAGCAGTTCTTC	CASGGGHNEQFF
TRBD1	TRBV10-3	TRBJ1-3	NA	TGTGCCTCCGGGACAGTTAGCTCTGGAAACACCATATATTTT	CASGTVSSGNTIYF
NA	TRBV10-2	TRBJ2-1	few	TGCGCCAGCAGTGAGACTGGAGTCTCCTACAATGAGCAGTTCTTC	CASSETGVSYNEQFF
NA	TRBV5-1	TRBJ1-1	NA	TGCGCCAGCAGCCCGGGGGGACTCAGGAACACTGAAGCTTTCTTT	CASSPGGLRNTEAFF
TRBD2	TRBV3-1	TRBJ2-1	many	TGTGCCAGCAGCCCCACTGGGGACTACTACAATGAGCAGTTCTTC	CASSPTGDYYNEQFF
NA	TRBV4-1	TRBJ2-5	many	TGCGCCAGCAGCCAAGATTCACCGGCGGGACAAGAGACCCAGTACTTC	CASSQDSPAGQETQYF
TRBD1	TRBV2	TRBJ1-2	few	TGTGCCAGCGTCAAGGAGAGGGGGCCTATCAACTATGGCTACACCTTC	CASVKERGPINYGYTF